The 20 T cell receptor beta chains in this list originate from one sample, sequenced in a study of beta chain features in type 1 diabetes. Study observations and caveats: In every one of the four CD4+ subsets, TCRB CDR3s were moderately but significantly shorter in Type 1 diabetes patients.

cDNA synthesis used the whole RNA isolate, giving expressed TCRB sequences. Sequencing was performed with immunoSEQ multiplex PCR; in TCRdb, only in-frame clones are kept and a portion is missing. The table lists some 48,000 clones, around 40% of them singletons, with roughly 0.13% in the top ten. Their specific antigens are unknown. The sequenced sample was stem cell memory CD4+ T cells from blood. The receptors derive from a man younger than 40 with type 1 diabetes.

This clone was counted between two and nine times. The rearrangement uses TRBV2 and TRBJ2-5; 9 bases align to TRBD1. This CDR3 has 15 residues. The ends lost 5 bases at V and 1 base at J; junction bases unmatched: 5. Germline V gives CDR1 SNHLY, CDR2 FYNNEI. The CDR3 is CASSPGQGGQETQYF. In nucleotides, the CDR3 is TGTGCCAGCAGTCCGGGACAGGGCGGCCAAGAGACCCAGTACTTC. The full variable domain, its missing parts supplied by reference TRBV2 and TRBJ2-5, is EPEVTQTPSHQVTQMGQEVILRCVPISNHLYFYWYRQILGQKVEFLVSFYNNEISEKSEIFDDQFSVERPDGSNFTLKIRSTKLEDSAMYFCASSPGQGGQETQYFGPGTRLLVL.

The CDR3 DNA reads TGTGCCAGCAGCTTAGATCATCCAGGGGCCGAGCAGTACTTC. It encodes CASSLDHPGAEQYF. The chain links TRBV11-2 to TRBJ2-7; weak D call: TRBD1 (6 bases). Trimming removed 0 bases at V and 6 bases at J, with 12 bases between. Germline CDR1 and CDR2: SGHAT and FQNNGV. This CDR3 is built from 14 residues.

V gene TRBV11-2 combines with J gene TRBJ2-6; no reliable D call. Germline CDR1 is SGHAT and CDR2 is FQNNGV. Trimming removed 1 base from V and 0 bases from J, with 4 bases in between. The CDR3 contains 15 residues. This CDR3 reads CASSLVLSGANVLTF. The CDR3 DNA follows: TGTGCCAGCAGCTTAGTCCTCTCTGGGGCCAACGTCCTGACTTTC.

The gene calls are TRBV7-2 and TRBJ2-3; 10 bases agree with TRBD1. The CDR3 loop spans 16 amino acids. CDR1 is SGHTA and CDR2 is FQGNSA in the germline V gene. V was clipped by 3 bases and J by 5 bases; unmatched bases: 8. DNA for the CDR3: TGTGCCAGCAGCTTTCTACCGGGACAGGGGAGAGATACGCAGTATTTT. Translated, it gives CASSFLPGQGRDTQYF.

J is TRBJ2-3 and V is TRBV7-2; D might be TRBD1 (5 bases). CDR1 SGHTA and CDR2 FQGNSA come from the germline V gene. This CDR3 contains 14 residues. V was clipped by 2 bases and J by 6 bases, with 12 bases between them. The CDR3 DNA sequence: TGTGCCAGCAGCTTACTGCTGCACAGGGATACGCAGTATTTT. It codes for CASSLLLHRDTQYF.

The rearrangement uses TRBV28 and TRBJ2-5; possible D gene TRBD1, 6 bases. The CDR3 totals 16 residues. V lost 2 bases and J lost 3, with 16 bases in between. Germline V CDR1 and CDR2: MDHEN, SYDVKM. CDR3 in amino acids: CASSLADRDIKETQYF. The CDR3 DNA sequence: TGTGCCAGCAGTTTAGCAGACCGGGACATAAAAGAGACCCAGTACTTC.

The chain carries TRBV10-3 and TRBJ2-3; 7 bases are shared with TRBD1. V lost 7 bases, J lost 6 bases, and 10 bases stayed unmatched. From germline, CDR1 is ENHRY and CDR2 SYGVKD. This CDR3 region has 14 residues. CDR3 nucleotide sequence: TGTGCCATCATGGGCAGGGGGATTGGGGATACGCAGTATTTT. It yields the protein CAIMGRGIGDTQYF.

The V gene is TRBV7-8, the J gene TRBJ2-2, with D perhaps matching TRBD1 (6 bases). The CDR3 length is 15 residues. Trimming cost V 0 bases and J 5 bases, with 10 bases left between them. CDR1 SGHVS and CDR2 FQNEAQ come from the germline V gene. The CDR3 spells CASSLATGRTGELFF. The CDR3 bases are TGTGCCAGCAGCTTAGCCACAGGGCGGACCGGGGAGCTGTTTTTT.

CDR3 loop: CASSGYGQGNTEAFF. Written as DNA, the CDR3 is TGCGCCAGCAGCGGGTACGGACAGGGGAACACTGAAGCTTTCTTT. The chain couples TRBV5-1 to TRBJ1-1; 8 bases fit TRBD1. Unmatched junction bases numbered 6, after V lost 4 bases and J lost 1 base. The CDR3 sequence is 15 residues long. Germline V CDR1 and CDR2: SGHRS, YFSETQ.

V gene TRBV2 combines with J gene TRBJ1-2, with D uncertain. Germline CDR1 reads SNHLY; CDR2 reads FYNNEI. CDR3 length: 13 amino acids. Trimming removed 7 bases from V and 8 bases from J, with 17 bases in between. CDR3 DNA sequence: TGTGCCAGCACTTCCGGGGAAGGGTACGGCTACACCTTC. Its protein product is CASTSGEGYGYTF.

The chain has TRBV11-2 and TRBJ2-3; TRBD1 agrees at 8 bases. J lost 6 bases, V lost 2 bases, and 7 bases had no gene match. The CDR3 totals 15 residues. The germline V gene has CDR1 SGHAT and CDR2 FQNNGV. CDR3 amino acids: CASSLSRTGSDTQYF. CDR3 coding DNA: TGTGCCAGCAGCTTATCCAGGACAGGGTCTGATACGCAGTATTTT.

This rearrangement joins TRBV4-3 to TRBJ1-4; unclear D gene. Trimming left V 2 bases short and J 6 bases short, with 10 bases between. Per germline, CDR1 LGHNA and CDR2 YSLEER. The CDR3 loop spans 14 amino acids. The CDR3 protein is CASSQTTSYEKLFF. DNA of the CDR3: TGCGCCAGCAGCCAAACCACTTCCTATGAAAAACTGTTTTTT.

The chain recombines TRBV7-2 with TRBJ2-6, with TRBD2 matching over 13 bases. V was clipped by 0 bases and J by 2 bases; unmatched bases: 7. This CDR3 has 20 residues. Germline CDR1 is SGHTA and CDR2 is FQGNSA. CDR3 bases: TGTGCCAGCAGCTTAGCCCTGACTAGCGGGAGGTTAGCTGGGGCCAACGTCCTGACTTTC. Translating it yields CASSLALTSGRLAGANVLTF.

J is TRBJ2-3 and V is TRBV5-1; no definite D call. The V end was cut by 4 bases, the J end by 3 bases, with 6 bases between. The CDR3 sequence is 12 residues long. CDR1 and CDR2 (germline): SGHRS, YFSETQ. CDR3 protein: CASSASTDTQYF. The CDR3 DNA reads TGCGCCAGCAGCGCGAGTACAGATACGCAGTATTTT. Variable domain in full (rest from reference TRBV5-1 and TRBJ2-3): KAGVTQTPRYLIKTRGQQVTLSCSPISGHRSVSWYQQTPGQGLQFLFEYFSETQRNKGNFPGRFSGRQFSNSRSEMNVSTLELGDSALYLCASSASTDTQYFGPGTRLTVL.

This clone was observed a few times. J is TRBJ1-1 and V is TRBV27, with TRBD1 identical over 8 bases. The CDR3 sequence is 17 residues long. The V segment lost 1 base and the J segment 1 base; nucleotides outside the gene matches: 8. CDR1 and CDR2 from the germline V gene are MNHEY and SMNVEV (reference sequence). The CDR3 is CASSLWAAGGANTEAFF. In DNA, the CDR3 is TGTGCCAGCAGTTTATGGGCGGCAGGGGGCGCGAACACTGAAGCTTTCTTT.

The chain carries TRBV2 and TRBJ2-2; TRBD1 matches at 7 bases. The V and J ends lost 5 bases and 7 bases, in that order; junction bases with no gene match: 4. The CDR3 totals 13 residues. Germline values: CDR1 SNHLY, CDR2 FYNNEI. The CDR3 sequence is CASSQTGYGELFF. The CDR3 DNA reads TGTGCCAGCAGTCAGACAGGGTACGGGGAGCTGTTTTTT.

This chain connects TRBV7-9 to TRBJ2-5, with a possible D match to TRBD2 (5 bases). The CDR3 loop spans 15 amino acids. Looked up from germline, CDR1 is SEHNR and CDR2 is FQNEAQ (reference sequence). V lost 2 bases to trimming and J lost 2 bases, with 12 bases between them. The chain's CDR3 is CASSLFGRTQETQYF. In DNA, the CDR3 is TGTGCCAGCAGCTTATTTGGGCGGACTCAAGAGACCCAGTACTTC.

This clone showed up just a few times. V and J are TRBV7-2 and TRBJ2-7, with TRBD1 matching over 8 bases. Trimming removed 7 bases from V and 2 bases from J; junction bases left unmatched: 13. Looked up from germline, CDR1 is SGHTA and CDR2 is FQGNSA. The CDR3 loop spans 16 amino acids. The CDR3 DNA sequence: TGTGCCAGCACCCTAGAGGGACAGGCCTCCACCTACGAGCAGTACTTC. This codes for CASTLEGQASTYEQYF.

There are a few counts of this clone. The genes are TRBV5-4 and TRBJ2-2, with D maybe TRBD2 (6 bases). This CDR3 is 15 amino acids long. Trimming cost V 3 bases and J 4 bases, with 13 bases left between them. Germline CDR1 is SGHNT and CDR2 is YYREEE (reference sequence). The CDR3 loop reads CASSSRLRGTGELFF. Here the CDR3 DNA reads TGTGCCAGCAGCTCCCGGTTGCGGGGCACCGGGGAGCTGTTTTTT.

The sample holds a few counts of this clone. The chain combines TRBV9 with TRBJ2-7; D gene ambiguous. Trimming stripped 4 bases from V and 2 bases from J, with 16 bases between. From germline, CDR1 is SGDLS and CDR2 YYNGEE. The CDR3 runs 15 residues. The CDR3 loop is CASSRAVDEAYEQYF. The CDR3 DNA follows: TGTGCCAGCAGCCGTGCGGTAGATGAGGCCTACGAGCAGTACTTC.